Presented here are 6 T cell receptor beta chains from one specimen sequenced in a study of CD8+ T cells in alopecia areata. Investigators isolated RNA and reverse transcribed it into cDNA to act as the sequencing template. TCRdb keeps only in-frame clones here, not all; method: immunoSEQ multiplex PCR. The sample lists more than 110,000 clones; about three fifths were seen once. The source material was CD4+ T cells sorted from blood, sampled at week 0. The receptor source for this set is a human donor with alopecia areata.

The rearrangement links TRBV11-3 to TRBJ2-7; tentatively, D is TRBD2 (5 bases). Trimming left V 0 bases short and J 5 bases short, with 11 bases between. There are 14 residues in the CDR3. CDR1 SGHNT and CDR2 YENEEA come from the germline V gene. Here the CDR3 DNA reads TGTGCCAGCAGCTTAGACGGGATTGGGGACGAGCAGTACTTC. Translating it yields CASSLDGIGDEQYF. Complete variable domain (other parts from reference TRBV11-3 and TRBJ2-7): EAGVVQSPRYKIIEKKQPVAFWCNPISGHNTLYWYLQNLGQGPELLIRYENEEAVDDSQLPKDRFSAERLKGVDSTLKIQPAELGDSAVYLCASSLDGIGDEQYFGPGTRLTVT.

This clone is medium-sized within its sample. The chain uses TRBV6-5 and TRBJ2-7, with D possibly matching TRBD2 (5 bases). Germline assignment: CDR1 MNHEY and CDR2 SVGAGI. Trimming removed 6 bases at V and 2 bases at J, with 8 bases between. The CDR3 sequence is 12 residues long. In DNA form, the CDR3 reads TGTGCCAGCAGCGACTACACCTACGAGCAGTACTTC. This encodes CASSDYTYEQYF.

This clone was detected many times. The chain has TRBV6-1 and TRBJ1-5; D remains ambiguous. Germline assignment: CDR1 MNHNS and CDR2 SASEGT. Trimming stripped 4 bases from V and 2 bases from J, with 18 bases between. There are 17 residues in the CDR3. The DNA of the CDR3 is TGTGCCAGCAGTGGCTTGACAAACCTCCTGGGCAATCAGCCCCAGCATTTT. This encodes CASSGLTNLLGNQPQHF.

The CDR3, as DNA: TGTGCCAGCAGCTCCACTACTGGGGCCAACGTCCTGACTTTC. Its translation is CASSSTTGANVLTF. This sequence joins TRBV7-9 and TRBJ2-6; the D is unclear. The CDR3 consists of 14 residues. Germline loops: CDR1 SEHNR, CDR2 FQNEAQ (reference sequence). The V gene lost 4 bases and the J gene lost 2 bases, with 6 bases spanning the gap.

The chain couples TRBV2 to TRBJ2-7; 15 bases match TRBD2. Germline V lookup: CDR1 SNHLY, CDR2 FYNNEI. CDR3 length: 18 residues. V lost 6 bases to trimming and J lost 0 bases; unmatched junction nucleotides: 9. Written as DNA, the CDR3 is TGTGCCAGCAGGCCGGGACTAGCGGGGGGCCGGAGCTCCTACGAGCAGTACTTC. Its protein product is CASRPGLAGGRSSYEQYF.

The chain employs TRBV27 and TRBJ1-5; no definite D call. The CDR3 covers 13 residues. V was cut by 6 bases and J by 3 bases, with 9 bases left in between. Germline CDR1 MNHEY, CDR2 SMNVEV (reference sequence). The CDR3 DNA follows: TGTGCCAGCAGCGCAGGTTTCAATCAGCCCCAGCATTTT. It codes for CASSAGFNQPQHF.